The entry that follows covers one TCR beta chain sequence. Its antigen is not identified. The sample is drawn from a study of cytomegalovirus exposure and HLA in healthy donors. Findings and limits, study-wide: In an earlier analysis, productive rearrangement rates for most beta V segments clustered near 87% or 30%.

The ends were cut back, 2 bases at V and 0 bases at J, with 7 bases in the middle. Germline V gene lookup returns CDR1 MDHEN and CDR2 SYDVKM. The CDR3 covers 14 residues. PCR primers comprised 60 Vbeta and 13 Jbeta primers. TCRdb's table, derived via immunoSEQ multiplex PCR, lists solely in-frame clones and lacks some. The sample includes about 110,000 clones, about 80% of them seen just once. Sequencing was carried out using PBMCs. This rearrangement joins TRBV28 to TRBJ1-1, with D hard to call. The receptor comes from a female donor in good health and CMV-seropositive. The chain's CDR3 is CASSLHSLNTEAFF. The CDR3, as DNA: TGTGCCAGCAGTTTACACAGCTTGAACACTGAAGCTTTCTTT.